The 31 T cell receptor beta chains below come from one sample, sequenced in a study of T cell responses to AZD1222 COVID-19 vaccine. Libraries were prepared by immunoSEQ multiplex PCR; TCRdb keeps only in-frame clonotypes and omits some of them. The data hold about 99,000 clones, with around nine tenths observed a single time. Sequences were derived from peripheral blood, sampled 28 days after the second dose of the MenACWY control vaccine. The source is an adult who received the MenACWY meningococcal vaccine as a control.

This clone has just a few counts. The J gene is TRBJ2-7, the V gene TRBV21-1; TRBD1, the D gene given by the table, was not confirmed from the DNA. TRBV21-1 is shown as a pseudogene. The length of the CDR3 is 18 residues. CDR3 sequence (DNA): TGTGCCAGCAGCGGTGGCTTGACAGGGCGCGACTTCTGGAACGAGCAGTACTTC. Translation: CASSGGLTGRDFWNEQYF.

This chain connects TRBV6-2 or TRBV6-3 to TRBJ2-5, with 9 bases fitting TRBD2. The CDR3 is 16 amino acids. Germline lookup yields CDR1 MNHEY and CDR2 SVGEGT. Trimming removed 4 bases from V and 5 bases from J; junction bases left unmatched: 11. CDR3 bases: TGTGCCAGCAGTTCCTACTTGGGACTAGCTAGTGAGACCCAGTACTTC. This codes for CASSSYLGLASETQYF.

This chain connects TRBV5-1 to TRBJ2-7; 12 bases align to TRBD1. Unmatched junction bases numbered 10, after V lost 4 bases and J lost 2 bases. Per the germline V gene, CDR1 is SGHRS and CDR2 is YFSETQ. The CDR3 has 17 residues. The CDR3 here is CASSLGTGGPFAYEQYF. CDR3 in DNA: TGCGCCAGCAGCCTCGGGACAGGGGGCCCATTTGCCTACGAGCAGTACTTC.

V is TRBV4-2 and J is TRBJ2-3, with TRBD2 identical over 7 bases. V trimming: 0 bases; J trimming: 5 bases; junction bases outside the gene matches: 5. The CDR3 spans 15 residues. CDR1 and CDR2 (germline): LGHNA, YNFKEQ. The CDR3 region is CASSQDPVAGDTQYF. CDR3 sequence (DNA): TGTGCCAGCAGCCAAGATCCTGTAGCGGGAGATACGCAGTATTTT.

This chain links TRBV4-1 with TRBJ1-1; no definite D call. The CDR3 runs 14 residues. Germline-derived CDR1 and CDR2 are MGHRA and YSYEKL. V lost 0 bases and J 5 bases, leaving 10 bases between the germline ends. CDR3 loop: CASSQETGTTEAFF. The CDR3 bases are TGCGCCAGCAGCCAAGAGACCGGAACGACTGAAGCTTTCTTT.

V usage is TRBV6-2 or TRBV6-3 and J usage is TRBJ2-2; unclear D gene. CDR3 length equals 11 residues. Per the germline V gene, CDR1 is MNHEY and CDR2 is SVGEGT. Trimming removed 6 bases from V and 8 bases from J, with 7 bases in between. Written as DNA, the CDR3 is TGTGCCAGCAGCCGCTCAGGGGAGCTGTTTTTT. Translated: CASSRSGELFF.

The V gene is TRBV7-2, the J gene TRBJ2-3; D perhaps matches TRBD2 (7 bases). The V end was cut by 2 bases, the J end by 6 bases, with 12 bases between. This CDR3 spans 14 amino acids. Germline V gene sequence: CDR1 SGHTA, CDR2 FQGNSA. Written as DNA, the CDR3 is TGTGCCAGCAGCTTAACCAGGGGAGGGGATACGCAGTATTTT. Residues: CASSLTRGGDTQYF. The whole variable domain, remainder taken from reference TRBV7-2 and TRBJ2-3, is GAGVSQSPSNKVTEKGKDVELRCDPISGHTALYWYRQSLGQGLEFLIYFQGNSAPDKSGLPSDRFSAERTGGSVSTLTIQRTQQEDSAVYLCASSLTRGGDTQYFGPGTRLTVL.

The rearrangement uses TRBV7-2 and TRBJ1-4; D gene ambiguous. CDR1 is SGHTA and CDR2 is FQGNSA in the germline V gene. V lost 8 bases and J lost 10, with 8 bases in between. The CDR3 has 10 amino acids. This chain's CDR3 is CASSEGKLFF. CDR3 sequence (DNA): TGTGCCAGCTCGGAAGGAAAACTGTTTTTT.

This clone was observed once. The V call is TRBV4-1, the J call TRBJ1-4, with D possibly TRBD1 on 5 matching bases. Germline V gene sequence: CDR1 MGHRA, CDR2 YSYEKL. V lost 1 base and J lost 5, with 14 bases in between. This CDR3 region has 16 residues. The CDR3 DNA reads as TGCGCCAGCAGCCAAGCCGGTCGGGGCCTGAATGAAAAACTGTTTTTT. Amino acids: CASSQAGRGLNEKLFF.

J is TRBJ2-1 and V is TRBV10-3, with D perhaps TRBD2 (7 bases). V was clipped by 0 bases and J by 7 bases, with 13 bases between them. Germline-derived CDR1 and CDR2 are ENHRY and SYGVKD. This CDR3 comprises 15 residues. Here the CDR3 reads CAISESEGGRNEQFF. The CDR3 DNA reads TGTGCCATCAGTGAGTCTGAGGGGGGGCGGAATGAGCAGTTCTTC.

This CDR3 reads CASSANGWGMDTEAFF. The DNA of the CDR3 is TGTGCCAGTAGTGCCAACGGCTGGGGGATGGACACTGAAGCTTTCTTT. V usage is TRBV19 and J usage is TRBJ1-1; maybe TRBD1 (5 bases). Trimming removed 5 bases at V and 3 bases at J, with 19 bases between. Germline V gene sequence: CDR1 LNHDA, CDR2 SQIVND (reference sequence). This CDR3 has 16 residues.

CDR3 nucleotide sequence: TGTGCCAGCAGCCAAGTGGGGCGGGGGGATGAGCAGTTCTTC. Amino acids: CASSQVGRGDEQFF. The V and J genes are TRBV3-1 (or the pseudogene TRBV3-2) and TRBJ2-1, with 8 bases identical to TRBD2. J was trimmed by 8 bases and V by 1 base; bases with no gene match: 4. This CDR3 is built from 14 residues. Germline-derived CDR1 and CDR2 are LGHDT and YNNKEL (reference sequence).

The chain is built from TRBV28 and TRBJ1-4, with 7 bases aligning to TRBD1. The germline V gene has CDR1 MDHEN and CDR2 SYDVKM. The CDR3 has 15 residues. V was clipped by 5 bases and J by 7 bases; unmatched bases: 10. The CDR3 bases are TGTGCCAGCAGTCCGGCGACAGGGATGGGTGAAAAACTGTTTTTT. Amino acid sequence: CASSPATGMGEKLFF. Full variable domain (rest looked up from reference TRBV28 and TRBJ1-4): DVKVTQSSRYLVKRTGEKVFLECVQDMDHENMFWYRQDPGLGLRLIYFSYDVKMKEKGDIPEGYSVSREKKERFSLILESASTNQTSMYLCASSPATGMGEKLFFGSGTQLSVL.

V gene TRBV25-1 combines with J gene TRBJ1-4, with 7 positions matching TRBD1. This CDR3 region has 13 residues. Unmatched junction bases numbered 5, after V lost 8 bases and J lost 5 bases. CDR1 MGHDK and CDR2 SYGVNS come from the germline V gene. This CDR3 reads CASQGGGNEKLFF. Here the CDR3 DNA reads TGTGCCAGCCAGGGGGGAGGGAATGAAAAACTGTTTTTT.

V is TRBV24-1 and J is TRBJ2-2, with D possibly called TRBD1 or TRBD2 (5 bases each). CDR1 and CDR2 from the germline V gene are KGHDR and SFDVKD. The CDR3 consists of 15 residues. Trimming pared 0 bases from V and 1 base from J, leaving 5 bases between. In DNA, the CDR3 is TGTGCCACCAGTGATTTGGGGGGGAACACCGGGGAGCTGTTTTTT. Protein sequence: CATSDLGGNTGELFF.

The rearrangement links TRBV13 to TRBJ2-1; TRBD2 is a possible D gene (7 bases). Germline assignment: CDR1 PRHDT and CDR2 FYEKMQ (reference sequence). V lost 7 bases and J lost 5, with 30 bases in between. The length of the CDR3 is 19 residues. The chain's CDR3 is CASTRRSGGPGILHNEQFF. CDR3 sequence (DNA): TGTGCCAGCACCCGTCGCTCCGGGGGGCCGGGCATCCTTCACAATGAGCAGTTCTTC.

The chain combines TRBV28 with TRBJ1-2; the D gene is possibly TRBD1 (5 bases). Germline assignment: CDR1 MDHEN and CDR2 SYDVKM. The CDR3 runs to 12 residues. Trimming removed 3 bases from V and 8 bases from J, with 10 bases in between. The CDR3 DNA is TGTGCCAGCAGTTTGGGGCCTGTGGGCTACACCTTC. Amino acid sequence: CASSLGPVGYTF.

The DNA of the CDR3 is TGCGCCAGCAGCTCGGGACGGATTTCTGGAAACACCATATATTTT. The encoded protein is CASSSGRISGNTIYF. The J gene is TRBJ1-3, the V gene TRBV5-1; D perhaps matches TRBD1 (5 bases). The germline V gene encodes CDR1 SGHRS and CDR2 YFSETQ. CDR3 length equals 15 residues. V was trimmed by 3 bases and J by 1 base, leaving 11 bases between them.

This chain connects TRBV24-1 to TRBJ1-5, with 7 nucleotides matching TRBD1. Per germline, CDR1 KGHDR and CDR2 SFDVKD. The V and J ends lost 2 bases and 7 bases, in that order; junction bases with no gene match: 4. The CDR3 extends over 14 amino acids. This CDR3 is CATSDSRGPQPQHF. The CDR3 DNA follows: TGTGCCACCAGTGATTCAAGGGGGCCACAGCCCCAGCATTTT.

The CDR3: CASSRTTSGANEQFF. In DNA, the CDR3 is TGCGCCAGCTCCAGGACCACTAGCGGGGCCAATGAGCAGTTCTTC. The chain links TRBV10-1 to TRBJ2-1, with 10 bases fitting TRBD2. The germline CDR1 and CDR2 sequences are WNHNN and SYGVQD (reference sequence). V dropped 8 bases and J dropped 6; count of bases not matched to a gene: 10. This CDR3 comprises 15 residues.

The chain links TRBV5-1 to TRBJ1-4, with a possible D match to TRBD1 (5 bases). Deletions cut 1 base from V and 3 bases from J, with 19 bases between. CDR3 length equals 18 residues. CDR1 is SGHRS and CDR2 is YFSETQ in the germline V gene. CDR3 region: CASSLKVAGPAANEKLFF. In nucleotides, the CDR3 is TGCGCCAGCAGCTTGAAGGTGGCGGGGCCCGCAGCTAATGAAAAACTGTTTTTT. Together with reference TRBV5-1 and TRBJ1-4, the CDR3 gives the full variable domain: KAGVTQTPRYLIKTRGQQVTLSCSPISGHRSVSWYQQTPGQGLQFLFEYFSETQRNKGNFPGRFSGRQFSNSRSEMNVSTLELGDSALYLCASSLKVAGPAANEKLFFGSGTQLSVL.

V usage is TRBV28 and J usage is TRBJ1-6, with D hard to call. Germline CDR1 and CDR2: MDHEN and SYDVKM. The CDR3 consists of 15 residues. Trimming took 1 base from V and 7 from J, leaving 11 bases between them. The CDR3 sequence: CASSLSSGWNSPLHF. The CDR3 DNA reads TGTGCCAGCAGTTTATCTTCCGGGTGGAATTCACCCCTCCACTTT.

This clone was seen just once. The chain links TRBV18 to TRBJ2-1; 7 bases are shared with TRBD2. The CDR3 has 16 residues. CDR1 is KGHSH and CDR2 is LQKENI in the germline V gene. Losses at the gene ends were 2 bases for V and 8 bases for J; bases not matched to a gene: 12. The CDR3 coding sequence is TGTGCCAGCTCACCAACAACGGGGGGTACTAATGATGAGCAGTTCTTC. Translated, it gives CASSPTTGGTNDEQFF.

This clone was observed once. This sequence joins TRBV24-1 and TRBJ2-3; TRBD1 aligns across 9 bases. CDR3 size: 16 residues. CDR1 KGHDR and CDR2 SFDVKD come from the germline V gene. The V and J ends lost 1 base and 2 bases, in that order; junction bases with no gene match: 3. The CDR3 sequence is CATSDFGTGITDTQYF. In nucleotides, the CDR3 is TGTGCCACCAGTGATTTCGGGACAGGGATCACAGATACGCAGTATTTT.

V usage is TRBV6-6 and J usage is TRBJ1-4; 10 bases map to TRBD1. V was pared by 5 bases and J by 5 bases, with 5 bases of the junction left unmatched. This CDR3 is built from 15 residues. Germline V gene data show CDR1 as MNHNY and CDR2 as SVGAGI (reference sequence). DNA for the CDR3: TGTGCCAGCAGTCAACCGACAGGGGGCAATGAAAAACTGTTTTTT. Its translation: CASSQPTGGNEKLFF.

This clone was recorded once. This chain joins TRBV19 and TRBJ2-2, with D perhaps TRBD1 or TRBD2 (6 bases each). This CDR3 region has 16 residues. Trimming took 3 bases from V and 2 from J, leaving 13 bases between them. Germline-derived CDR1 and CDR2 are LNHDA and SQIVND (reference sequence). The CDR3 sequence is CASSMGASANTGELFF. CDR3 sequence (DNA): TGTGCCAGTAGTATGGGGGCTAGCGCTAACACCGGGGAGCTGTTTTTT.

The chain has TRBV12-3 or TRBV12-4 and TRBJ1-5; possibly TRBD1 for D (6 bases). The germline V and J ends were trimmed by 6 bases and 3 bases, with 9 bases remaining between them. The CDR3 is made up of 13 amino acids. The DNA for the CDR3 is TGTGCCAGCAGACGGGACATCAATCAGCCCCAGCATTTT. It yields the protein CASRRDINQPQHF.

This clone was recorded a few times. This chain uses TRBV7-2 with TRBJ2-3, with TRBD2 identical over 10 bases. Per the germline V gene, CDR1 is SGHTA and CDR2 is FQGNSA. The trim removed 4 bases at V and 2 bases at J, leaving 6 bases unmatched. The CDR3 has 16 residues. CDR3 sequence: CASSYVAGGVTDTQYF. CDR3 DNA: TGTGCCAGCAGCTACGTAGCGGGGGGAGTCACAGATACGCAGTATTTT.

This chain uses TRBV6-1 with TRBJ1-1; weak D call: TRBD1 (5 bases). Germline lookup yields CDR1 MNHNS and CDR2 SASEGT. There are 13 residues in the CDR3. The V and J ends lost 2 bases and 8 bases respectively, with 12 bases between them. In DNA form, the CDR3 reads TGTGCCAGCAGTGAATCGGGGCCGGGAGAAGCTTTCTTT. Amino acid sequence: CASSESGPGEAFF.

This clone has just one count. This chain connects TRBV5-6 to TRBJ2-5; no reliable D call. The V gene lost 4 bases and the J gene lost 1 base, with 11 bases spanning the gap. From germline, CDR1 is SGHDT and CDR2 YYEEEE. The CDR3 has 14 amino acids. The chain's CDR3 is CASSRRPSQETQYF. CDR3 DNA sequence: TGTGCCAGCAGCCGTCGACCGTCCCAAGAGACCCAGTACTTC.

The J gene is TRBJ1-3, the V gene TRBV4-2; D unclear. Trimming stripped 0 bases from V and 3 bases from J, with 6 bases between. Germline values: CDR1 LGHNA, CDR2 YNFKEQ. This CDR3 has 14 amino acids. Here the CDR3 DNA reads TGTGCCAGCAGCCAAGACGGAAGTGGAAACACCATATATTTT. Residues: CASSQDGSGNTIYF.